This TCR beta chain stems from a study of regulatory T cells in long-lasting Graves disease. Regarding the study as a whole: Persistent disease samples used TRBV28, TRBJ1-2 and TRBJ2-5 preferentially.

This clonotype has a count of ten or more. What it binds is not known. Trimming cost V 6 bases and J 5 bases, with 10 bases left between them. Germline V lookup: CDR1 SNHLY, CDR2 FYNNEI. The CDR3 is 12 amino acids. HTBI primers from iRepertoire and Arm-PCR of CDR3 regions yielded the TCR beta libraries. As processed by the authors: Across samples, 60 or so TRBV and more than 13 TRBJ segments were found. MiXCR was run by TCRdb on the multiplex PCR reads, yielding one entry per CDR3 protein. These V and J calls are TCRdb output, not the study's own analysis. In the table there are some 470,000 distinct CDR3 sequences, roughly 21% of which are singletons. Noted time point: persistent/refractory GD, antithyroid drugs over 5 years with positive TRAb. Making the TCR library involved RNA that had been extracted from PBMCs. Patients all came to the study from an endocrinology department in Xi'an, China.

This clonotype was obtained from a female donor with Graves disease. The chain carries TRBV2 and TRBJ1-1, with D possibly matching TRBD1 (5 bases). The sample consisted of peripheral blood mononuclear cells (PBMCs), taken when the disease was refractory, from a patient treated with antithyroid drugs. The CDR3 coding sequence is TGTGCCAGCAGGGACGGGGCGACTGAAGCTTTCTTT. This codes for CASRDGATEAFF.